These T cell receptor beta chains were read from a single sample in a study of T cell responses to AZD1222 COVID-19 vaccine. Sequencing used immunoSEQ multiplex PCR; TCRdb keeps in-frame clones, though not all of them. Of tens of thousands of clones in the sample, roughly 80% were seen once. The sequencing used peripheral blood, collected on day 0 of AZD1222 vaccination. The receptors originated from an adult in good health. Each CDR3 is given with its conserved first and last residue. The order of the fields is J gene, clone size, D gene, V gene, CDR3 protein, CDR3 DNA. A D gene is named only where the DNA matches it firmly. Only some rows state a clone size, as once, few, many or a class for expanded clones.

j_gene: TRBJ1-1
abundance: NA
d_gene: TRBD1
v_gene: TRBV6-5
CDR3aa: CASSYGPDRDTEAFF
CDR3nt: TGTGCCAGCAGTTACGGGCCGGACAGGGACACTGAAGCTTTCTTT

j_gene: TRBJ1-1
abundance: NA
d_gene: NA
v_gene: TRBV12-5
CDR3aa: CASGLSPNTEAFF
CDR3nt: TGTGCTAGTGGTTTGTCCCCGAACACTGAAGCTTTCTTT

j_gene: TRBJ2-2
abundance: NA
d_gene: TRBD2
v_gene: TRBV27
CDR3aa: CASSLSRTSGELFF
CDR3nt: TGTGCCAGCAGTTTATCGCGGACTAGCGGGGAGCTGTTTTTT

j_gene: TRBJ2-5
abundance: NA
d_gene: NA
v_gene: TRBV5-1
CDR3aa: CASGLNNQETQYF
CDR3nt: TGCGCCAGCGGGTTAAACAACCAAGAGACCCAGTACTTC

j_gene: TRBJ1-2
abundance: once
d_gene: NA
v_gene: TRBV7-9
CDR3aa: CASSFRGDGYTF
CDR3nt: TGTGCCAGCAGCTTTAGGGGCGATGGCTACACCTTC

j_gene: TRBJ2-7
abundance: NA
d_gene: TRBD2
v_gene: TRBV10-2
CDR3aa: CASSGERGPYEQYF
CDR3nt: TGCGCCAGCAGTGGGGAGCGGGGGCCCTACGAGCAGTACTTC

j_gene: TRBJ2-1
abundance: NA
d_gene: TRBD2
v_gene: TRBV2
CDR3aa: CASSDTSGSPYEQFF
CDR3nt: TGTGCCAGCAGTGATACTAGCGGGAGTCCTTATGAGCAGTTCTTC

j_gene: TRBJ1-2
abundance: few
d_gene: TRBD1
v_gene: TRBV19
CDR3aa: CASMNTGGQGYTF
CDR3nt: TGTGCCAGTATGAATACAGGGGGCCAAGGCTACACCTTC

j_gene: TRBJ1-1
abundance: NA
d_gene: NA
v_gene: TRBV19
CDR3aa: CASSVIGKTEAFF
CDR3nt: TGTGCCAGTAGTGTGATAGGGAAGACTGAAGCTTTCTTT

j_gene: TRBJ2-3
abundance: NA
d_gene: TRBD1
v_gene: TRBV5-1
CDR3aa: CASRGQGVTDTQYF
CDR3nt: TGCGCCAGCAGGGGACAGGGTGTGACAGATACGCAGTATTTT

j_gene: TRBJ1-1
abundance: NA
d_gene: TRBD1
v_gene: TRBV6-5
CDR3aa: CASRYDRDTEAFF
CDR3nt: TGTGCCAGCAGGTATGACAGGGACACTGAAGCTTTCTTT

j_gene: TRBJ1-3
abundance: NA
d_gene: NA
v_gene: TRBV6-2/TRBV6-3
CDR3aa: CASSFSAGGNTIYF
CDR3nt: TGTGCCAGCAGTTTCTCGGCGGGGGGAAACACCATATATTTT

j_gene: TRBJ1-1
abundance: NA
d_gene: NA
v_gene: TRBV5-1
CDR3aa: CASSLQVRGEAFF
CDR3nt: TGCGCCAGCAGCTTGCAGGTTAGGGGTGAAGCTTTCTTT

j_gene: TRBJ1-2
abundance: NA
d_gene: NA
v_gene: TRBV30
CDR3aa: CAWRSSAGSHGYTF
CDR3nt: TGTGCCTGGAGATCTTCCGCAGGAAGCCATGGCTACACCTTC

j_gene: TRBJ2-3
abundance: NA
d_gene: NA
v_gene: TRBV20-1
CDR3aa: CSARRADTQYF
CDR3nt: TGCAGTGCTAGACGTGCAGATACGCAGTATTTT

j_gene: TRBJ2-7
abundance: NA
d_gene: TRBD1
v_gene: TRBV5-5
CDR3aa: CASSLAGTGSFAEQYF
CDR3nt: TGTGCCAGCAGCTTAGCCGGGACAGGTTCTTTTGCCGAGCAGTACTTC

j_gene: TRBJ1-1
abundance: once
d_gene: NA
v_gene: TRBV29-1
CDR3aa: CSVSLGSNTEAFF
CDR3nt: TGCAGCGTTTCATTGGGTTCGAACACTGAAGCTTTCTTT

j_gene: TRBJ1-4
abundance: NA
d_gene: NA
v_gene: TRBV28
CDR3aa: CASTQEGGDEKLFF
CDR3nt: TGTGCCAGCACCCAGGAAGGGGGGGATGAAAAACTGTTTTTT

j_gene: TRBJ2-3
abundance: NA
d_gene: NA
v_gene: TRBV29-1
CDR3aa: CSVEGPDTDTQYF
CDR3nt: TGCAGCGTTGAAGGGCCAGACACAGATACGCAGTATTTT

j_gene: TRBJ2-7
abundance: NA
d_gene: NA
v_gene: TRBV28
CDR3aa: CASSPRGRPSSYEQYF
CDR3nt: TGTGCCAGCAGTCCCCGTGGGCGCCCGAGCTCCTACGAGCAGTACTTC

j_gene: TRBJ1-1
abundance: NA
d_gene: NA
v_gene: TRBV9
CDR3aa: CASSGEPMNTEAFF
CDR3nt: TGTGCCAGCAGCGGTGAGCCCATGAACACTGAAGCTTTCTTT

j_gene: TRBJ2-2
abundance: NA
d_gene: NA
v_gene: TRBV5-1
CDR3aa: CASSLGTASPELFF
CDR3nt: TGCGCCAGCAGCCTAGGGACTGCCTCCCCGGAGCTGTTTTTT

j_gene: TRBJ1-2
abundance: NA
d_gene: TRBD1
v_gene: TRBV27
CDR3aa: CASSSPGTGEYGYTF
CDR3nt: TGTGCCAGCAGTTCGCCTGGGACAGGGGAGTATGGCTACACCTTC

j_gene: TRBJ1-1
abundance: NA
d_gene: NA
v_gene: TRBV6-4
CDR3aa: CASSQGWGNTEAFF
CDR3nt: TGTGCCAGCAGTCAAGGATGGGGCAACACTGAAGCTTTCTTT

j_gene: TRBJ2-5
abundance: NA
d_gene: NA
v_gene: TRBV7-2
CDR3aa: CASSSGAGTQRGTQYF
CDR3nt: TGTGCCAGCAGCTCCGGGGCCGGGACCCAGAGGGGGACCCAGTACTTC

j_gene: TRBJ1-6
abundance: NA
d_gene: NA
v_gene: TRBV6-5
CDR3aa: CASSYSRRSTSPLHF
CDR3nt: TGTGCCAGCAGTTACTCAAGACGGAGCACTTCACCCCTCCACTTT

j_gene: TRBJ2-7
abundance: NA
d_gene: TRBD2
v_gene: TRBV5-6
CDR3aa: CASSYTGTSGFYEQYF
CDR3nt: TGTGCCAGCAGCTACACCGGGACTAGCGGGTTCTACGAGCAGTACTTC

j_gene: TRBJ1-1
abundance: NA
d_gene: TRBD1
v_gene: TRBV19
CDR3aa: CASRPYSRGSNTEAFF
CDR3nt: TGTGCCAGTAGACCTTACTCCAGGGGGTCGAACACTGAAGCTTTCTTT

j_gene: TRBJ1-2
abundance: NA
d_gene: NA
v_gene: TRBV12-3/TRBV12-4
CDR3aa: CASSLDRDYGYTF
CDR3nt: TGTGCCAGCAGTTTAGACAGGGACTATGGCTACACCTTC

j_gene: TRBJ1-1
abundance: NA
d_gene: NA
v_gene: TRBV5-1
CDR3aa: CASSNGTPRGNTEAFF
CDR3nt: TGCGCCAGCAGCAACGGGACGCCCCGGGGGAACACTGAAGCTTTCTTT

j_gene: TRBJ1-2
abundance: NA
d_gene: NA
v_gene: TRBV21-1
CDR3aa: CASSKCGQTDYGYTF
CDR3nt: TGTGCCAGCAGCAAATGCGGGCAAACGGACTATGGCTACACCTTC

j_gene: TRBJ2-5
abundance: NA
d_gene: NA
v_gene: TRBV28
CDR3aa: CASSLHNQETQYF
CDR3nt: TGTGCCAGCAGTTTACACAACCAAGAGACCCAGTACTTC

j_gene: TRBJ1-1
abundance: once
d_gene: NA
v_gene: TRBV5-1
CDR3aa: CASSMTGNTEAFF
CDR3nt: TGCGCCAGCAGCATGACAGGGAACACTGAAGCTTTCTTT